This T cell receptor beta chain was captured by sequencing in a study of T cells after yellow fever vaccination. Study-level findings and limits: Highly abundant clonotypes carried over from the bulk population could end up in FACS-sorted repertoires as contaminants. Subsequent to the booster, the majority of primary-vaccination clones reappeared (less than 97% CD4, roughly 90% CD8). CD4 and CD8 compartments shared a small share of clonotypes. Weaker in magnitude, the secondary response showed a faster peak on day 5 versus 15.

TCRdb reanalysed the 5' RACE reads using MiXCR and keeps one entry per CDR3 protein. The data show under 550,000 distinct CDR3 sequences, 20% to 25% seen once. The CDR3 spans 13 residues. CDR1 and CDR2 from the germline V gene are SGHRS and YFSETQ. The V gene end was trimmed by 9 bases and the J gene end by 4 bases; junction bases not matched to a gene: 7. This clonotype has a handful of counts. Its antigen remains unidentified. The gene calls are TRBV5-1 and TRBJ1-5; 7 nucleotides line up with TRBD1. This sequence originates from a man aged 18-30 years who received the YFV17D yellow fever vaccine. The sequenced sample was PBMCs, obtained around 3 weeks after the first yellow fever vaccination. CDR3 sequence: CATRQGPNQPQHF. CDR3 sequence (DNA): TGCGCCACGAGACAGGGCCCAAATCAGCCCCAGCATTTT.